The 26 T cell receptor beta chains reported below all come from one sample, sequenced in a study of regulatory T cells in long-lasting Graves disease. Relying on iRepertoire HTBI primers and Arm-PCR of CDR3 regions, the team built TCR beta libraries. MiXCR was run by TCRdb on the multiplex PCR reads, yielding one entry per CDR3 protein. The sample has 680,000 or so distinct CDR3 sequences; around 15% are singletons. Indicated time point: newly diagnosed GD, antithyroid drugs for less than 3 months. The authors made the TCR library using RNA they extracted from PBMCs. The same data also contributed to another study, on T cells in Graves' hyperthyroidism and ophthalmopathy.

The sample was peripheral blood mononuclear cells (PBMCs), taken at new diagnosis, from a patient treated with antithyroid drugs. The receptor source for this set is a woman in her thirties with Graves disease.

V and J are TRBV18 and TRBJ1-5, with a weak D call TRBD1 (6 bases). V shed 3 bases and J shed 4 bases, with 16 bases lying between them. This CDR3 comprises 16 residues. Germline CDR1 reads KGHSH; CDR2 reads LQKENI. The CDR3 DNA sequence: TGTGCCAGCTCACCGGGGGGCGGGGGAGTAAATCAGCCCCAGCATTTT. Protein product: CASSPGGGGVNQPQHF. Full variable domain (outside the CDR3, taken from reference TRBV18 and TRBJ1-5): NAGVMQNPRHLVRRRGQEARLRCSPMKGHSHVYWYRQLPEEGLKFMVYLQKENIIDESGMPKERFSAEFPKEGPSILRIQQVVRGDSAAYFCASSPGGGGVNQPQHFGDGTRLSIL.

This clonotype was found many times. The V call is TRBV30, the J call TRBJ1-2; unclear D gene. V gave up 1 base and J gave up 8 bases, with 20 bases separating them. CDR1 is GTSNPN and CDR2 is SVGIG in the germline V gene (reference sequence). The CDR3 has 15 residues. The CDR3 spells CAWSAIEDGHVGYTF. The CDR3 region has the DNA TGTGCCTGGAGTGCTATCGAAGACGGCCATGTGGGCTACACCTTC.

This clonotype was counted ten times or more. This chain joins TRBV20-1 and TRBJ1-2; no reliable D call. The CDR3 covers 10 residues. Germline CDR1 reads DFQATT; CDR2 reads SNEGSKA (reference sequence). The CDR3 DNA reads as TGCAGAGCCTCCTCCTATGGCTACACCTTC. It codes for CRASSYGYTF.

The sample holds many counts of this clonotype. This chain links TRBV20-1 with TRBJ2-1; D uncertain. Germline V gene lookup returns CDR1 DFQATT and CDR2 SNEGSKA (reference sequence). The CDR3 has 12 residues. Trimming cost V 2 bases and J 9 bases, with 11 bases left between them. The CDR3 sequence is CSARFSWGEQFF. CDR3 DNA: TGCAGTGCTAGATTTTCTTGGGGTGAGCAGTTCTTC.

This clonotype has only one observation. This chain links TRBV6-5 with TRBJ1-3; perhaps TRBD1 as D (5 bases). CDR1 and CDR2 from the germline V gene are MNHEY and SVGAGI. The length of the CDR3 is 15 residues. Trimming took off 3 bases at V and 7 bases at J, with 16 bases between the two ends. Here the CDR3 reads CASSYAGKVWNTIYF. In DNA, the CDR3 is TGTGCCAGCAGTTATGCAGGGAAGGTTTGGAACACCATATATTTT.

The sample holds many counts of this clonotype. This rearrangement joins TRBV10-2 to TRBJ1-1, with D hard to call. In germline, CDR1 is WSHSY, CDR2 SAAADI. Trimming stripped 2 bases from V and 4 bases from J, with 8 bases between. This CDR3 spans 13 amino acids. CDR3 in DNA: TGCGCCAGCAGTGAGGGAAAGAGCACTGAAGCTTTCTTT. Protein: CASSEGKSTEAFF.

This clonotype has at least ten counts. The V gene is TRBV7-3, the J gene TRBJ1-6, with 8 bases fitting TRBD1. The CDR3 sequence is 15 residues long. V lost 5 bases and J lost 9; bases outside the gene matches: 9. Germline-derived CDR1 and CDR2 are SGHTA and FQGTGA. CDR3 sequence reads: CASSPTGTGSSPLHF. CDR3 coding DNA: TGTGCCAGCAGCCCCACCGGGACAGGTTCTTCACCCCTCCACTTT.

This clonotype came up many times. The chain is built from TRBV12-3 or TRBV12-4 and TRBJ1-1, with TRBD1 as a possible D gene (6 bases). Trimming took off 2 bases at V and 10 bases at J, with 11 bases between the two ends. This CDR3 region has 12 residues. Here the CDR3 DNA reads TGTGCCAGCAGTTTATCGAGGGGGGGAGCTTTCTTT. Translated: CASSLSRGGAFF.

The V call is TRBV30, the J call TRBJ2-5; 7 bases line up with TRBD2. Trimming removed 4 bases from V and 2 bases from J; junction bases left unmatched: 4. The CDR3 contains 13 residues. Germline lookup yields CDR1 GTSNPN and CDR2 SVGIG (reference sequence). CDR3 nucleotides: TGTGCCTGGACGGGAGGATGGCAAGAGACCCAGTACTTC. It yields the protein CAWTGGWQETQYF.

This clonotype was found many times. The rearrangement joins TRBV30 to TRBJ1-5; 7 bases map to TRBD1. This CDR3 is 12 amino acids long. Germline values: CDR1 GTSNPN, CDR2 SVGIG (reference sequence). V shed 5 bases, J shed 2 bases, and the junction held 0 bases outside the gene matches. CDR3 sequence: CAWGQGNQPQHF. The CDR3, as DNA: TGTGCCTGGGGACAGGGCAATCAGCCCCAGCATTTT. Full variable domain (outside the CDR3, taken from reference TRBV30 and TRBJ1-5): SQTIHQWPATLVQPVGSPLSLECTVEGTSNPNLYWYRQAAGRGLQLLFYSVGIGQISSEVPQNLSASRPQDRQFILSSKKLLLSDSGFYLCAWGQGNQPQHFGDGTRLSIL.

In regard to this clonotype: This sequence is one base from a far larger clone and is likely a read error. The V gene is TRBV7-9, the J gene TRBJ1-5; D unclear. Trimming pared 6 bases from V and 2 bases from J, leaving 8 bases between. Germline CDR1 is SEHNR and CDR2 is FQNEAQ (reference sequence). The CDR3 loop spans 13 amino acids. CDR3 in amino acids: CASSAPCNQPQHF. CDR3 nucleotides: TGTGCCAGCAGTGCACCCTGCAATCAGCCCCAGCATTTT. Supplemented by reference TRBV7-9 and TRBJ1-5, the full variable domain reads DTGVSQNPRHKITKRGQNVTFRCDPISEHNRLYWYRQTLGQGPEFLTYFQNEAQLEKSRLLSDRFSAERPKGSFSTLEIQRTEQGDSAMYLCASSAPCNQPQHFGDGTRLSIL.

This clonotype appeared many times. The V and J genes are TRBV2 and TRBJ2-3; D is undetermined. The V and J ends lost 6 bases and 2 bases respectively, with 9 bases between them. The CDR3 loop spans 13 amino acids. Germline loops: CDR1 SNHLY, CDR2 FYNNEI. The CDR3 nucleotides are TGTGCCAGCAGAATTGGCCTCACAGATACGCAGTATTTT. Protein sequence: CASRIGLTDTQYF.

This clonotype was recorded at least ten times. V is TRBV7-2 and J is TRBJ2-1; 8 nucleotides align to TRBD2. Trimming took 3 bases from V and 7 from J; bases not matched to a gene: 5. The CDR3 spans 14 residues. The germline gives CDR1 SGHTA, CDR2 FQGNSA. In DNA form, the CDR3 reads TGTGCCAGCAGCTTCGGAGCGGGGGAAAATGAGCAGTTCTTC. As protein: CASSFGAGENEQFF.

This clonotype was counted ten times or more. Here the CDR3 DNA reads TGCAGTGCGACCAGGGACAGGGTGAGGCCTGAAGCTTTCTTT. Translated, it gives CSATRDRVRPEAFF. The rearrangement links TRBV20-1 to TRBJ1-1; 9 bases are a match to TRBD1. Trimming removed 6 bases from V and 6 bases from J; junction bases left unmatched: 11. Germline V gene data show CDR1 as DFQATT and CDR2 as SNEGSKA (reference sequence). The CDR3 totals 14 residues.

This clonotype turned up a few times. This rearrangement joins TRBV7-2 to TRBJ2-7; tentatively, D is TRBD1 (5 bases). V was pared by 1 base and J by 9 bases, with 7 bases between. Per germline, CDR1 SGHTA and CDR2 FQGNSA. The CDR3 is 11 amino acids. DNA for the CDR3: TGTGCCAGCAGCTTAGAGGGGCGGCAGTACTTC. Translated: CASSLEGRQYF.

The chain joins TRBV6-1 to TRBJ2-1; D uncertain. V lost 7 bases to trimming and J lost 2 bases, with 15 bases between them. The CDR3 runs 15 residues. Germline CDR1 is MNHNS and CDR2 is SASEGT. CDR3 protein: CASTLSPGTYNEQFF. CDR3 bases: TGTGCCAGCACGCTTTCACCAGGTACCTACAATGAGCAGTTCTTC.

This clonotype showed up many times. V usage is TRBV12-3 or TRBV12-4 and J usage is TRBJ1-5; 8 nucleotides line up with TRBD1. Germline trimming cut 5 bases from V and 3 bases from J; bases unmatched to any gene: 6. The length of the CDR3 is 15 residues. The CDR3 bases are TGTGCCAGCAGTCCGGACAGGGCCATCAATCAGCCCCAGCATTTT. This encodes CASSPDRAINQPQHF.

This clonotype was observed at least ten times. J is TRBJ2-7 and V is TRBV2, with D uncertain. The ends were cut back, 1 base at V and 6 bases at J, with 16 bases in the middle. The CDR3 loop spans 15 amino acids. Looked up from germline, CDR1 is SNHLY and CDR2 is FYNNEI. In DNA, the CDR3 is TGTGCCAGCAGTGAAGACCCCAGTGACCTCCTCGAGCAGTACTTC. This encodes CASSEDPSDLLEQYF.

The chain is built from TRBV20-1 and TRBJ2-2, with no clear D. V was cut by 0 bases and J by 3 bases, with 11 bases left in between. The CDR3 has 15 residues. Germline V gives CDR1 DFQATT, CDR2 SNEGSKA (reference sequence). The CDR3 DNA reads TGCAGTGCTAGAGATGAGAGTCGAGACACCGGGGAGCTGTTTTTT. Translating it yields CSARDESRDTGELFF.

This clonotype was seen many times. The chain uses TRBV28 and TRBJ1-5, with D unclear. The CDR3 totals 14 residues. The V gene lost 10 bases and the J gene lost 11 bases, with 24 bases spanning the gap. Per germline, CDR1 MDHEN and CDR2 SYDVKM. CDR3 residues: CATSLGGRVSTQHF. In nucleotides, the CDR3 is TGTGCCACCTCCCTAGGCGGGAGGGTATCAACCCAGCATTTT. Combining the CDR3 with reference TRBV28 and TRBJ1-5 gives the whole variable domain DVKVTQSSRYLVKRTGEKVFLECVQDMDHENMFWYRQDPGLGLRLIYFSYDVKMKEKGDIPEGYSVSREKKERFSLILESASTNQTSMYLCATSLGGRVSTQHFGDGTRLSIL.

CDR3 sequence (DNA): TGTGCCAGCAGCTTCCCTGGACTAGCGGTTTACAATGAGCAGTTCTTC. Translated, it gives CASSFPGLAVYNEQFF. V usage is TRBV5-6 and J usage is TRBJ2-1; 10 bases are a match to TRBD2. J was trimmed by 4 bases and V by 2 bases; bases with no gene match: 6. The CDR3 spans 16 residues. CDR1 and CDR2 from the germline V gene are SGHDT and YYEEEE.

In this sample, this clonotype turned up many times. The chain has TRBV7-2 and TRBJ1-1; D not resolved. The CDR3 runs to 11 residues. Trimming took off 5 bases at V and 10 bases at J, with 11 bases between the two ends. In germline, CDR1 is SGHTA, CDR2 FQGNSA. The CDR3 here is CASSLVSVAFF. CDR3 nucleotide sequence: TGTGCCAGCAGCCTAGTTTCTGTAGCTTTCTTT.

In its sample, this clonotype was seen a few times. The chain links TRBV9 to TRBJ2-3; D may be TRBD2 (6 bases). This CDR3 has 15 amino acids. The germline CDR1 and CDR2 sequences are SGDLS and YYNGEE. V shed 0 bases and J shed 0 bases, with 8 bases lying between them. CDR3 nucleotide sequence: TGTGCCAGCAGCGTAGTTGGGGGGAGCACAGATACGCAGTATTTT. This translates into CASSVVGGSTDTQYF. Variable domain in full (rest from reference TRBV9 and TRBJ2-3): DSGVTQTPKHLITATGQRVTLRCSPRSGDLSVYWYQQSLDQGLQFLIQYYNGEERAKGNILERFSAQQFPDLHSELNLSSLELGDSALYFCASSVVGGSTDTQYFGPGTRLTVL.

The count of this clonotype is one. This chain connects TRBV5-4 to TRBJ2-7; D call uncertain. The CDR3 consists of 14 residues. Germline V CDR1 and CDR2: SGHNT, YYREEE (reference sequence). V lost 0 bases to trimming and J lost 2 bases, with 9 bases between them. Here the CDR3 reads CASSLGRLPYEQYF. CDR3 coding DNA: TGTGCCAGCAGCTTGGGCAGGCTCCCCTACGAGCAGTACTTC. The variable domain in full, with the rest retrieved from reference TRBV5-4 and TRBJ2-7, is ETGVTQSPTHLIKTRGQQVTLRCSSQSGHNTVSWYQQALGQGPQFIFQYYREEENGRGNFPPRFSGLQFPNYSSELNVNALELDDSALYLCASSLGRLPYEQYFGPGTRLTVT.

This clonotype was seen only a few times. The chain is built from TRBV27 and TRBJ2-1, with TRBD2 matching 9 bases. J lost 14 bases, V lost 3 bases, and 8 bases had no gene match. CDR1 and CDR2 from the germline V gene are MNHEY and SMNVEV (reference sequence). This CDR3 has 13 residues. CDR3 residues: CASSFFLGTSKFF. The DNA for the CDR3 is TGTGCCAGCAGTTTCTTCCTCGGGACTAGCAAGTTCTTC.

The V call is TRBV5-1, the J call TRBJ2-3; D is tentatively TRBD1 or TRBD2 (5 bases each). Germline V lookup: CDR1 SGHRS, CDR2 YFSETQ. V was shortened by 2 bases and J by 0 bases, with 10 bases between the two germline ends. The CDR3 contains 15 residues. The CDR3 nucleotides read TGCGCCAGCAGCTTTTGGGACGGAAGCACAGATACGCAGTATTTT. This sequence encodes CASSFWDGSTDTQYF.